This TCR beta chain was documented in a study of blood T cell repertoires in COVID-19. The wider study: Acute and convalescent COVID-19 samples came from the United States, Italy and Spain.

Germline V gene sequence: CDR1 LGHNA, CDR2 YNFKEQ. With 1 base removed from V and 1 base from J, the gap between germline ends came to 16 bases. The CDR3 extends over 17 amino acids. Those who participated ranged in age from about 18 to 95 years and resided in about two dozen US areas. Participants' reported clinical history set cohort assignment. For recovered donors of Cohort 3, there were two negative PCRs, clearance, or symptom resolution. The protocol was immunoSEQ multiplex PCR, while the TCRdb copy is restricted to in-frame clones and leaves out a portion. The sample yields under 450,000 clones, approximately 87% seen once.

The chain links TRBV4-2 to TRBJ1-1; a weak D match, TRBD1 (6 bases). The sequence derives from a man aged 30 to 39 who had recovered from COVID-19. The sequencing sample was made of PBMCs or T cells enriched from blood (not recorded which). CDR3 residues: CASSQGLSRTANTEAFF. The CDR3, as DNA: TGTGCCAGCAGCCAAGGACTCAGTAGGACAGCGAACACTGAAGCTTTCTTT.